The clone carrying this T cell receptor beta chain came up many times. What it binds is not known. These data originate in a study of T cells in Graves' hyperthyroidism and ophthalmopathy. Findings and limits, study-wide: Ophthalmopathy prediction by the model preceded onset by a median approximately 6.1 months.

Investigators excluded patients with uncontrolled infection, other autoimmune disease, pregnancy or lactation. On the basis of clinical symptoms, serum thyroxine and TRAb, thyroid ultrasound and orbital computed tomography, diagnoses were made. The V end lost 3 bases, the J end lost 6 bases, and 17 bases lay between the germline ends. CDR3 length: 16 residues. Germline lookup yields CDR1 WSHSY and CDR2 SAAADI. RNA transcripts gave rise to amplified TCR beta CDR3 regions. First-round RT-PCR targeting the TCR CDR3 was performed with the HTBI primer set. One entry per CDR3 protein results from TCRdb running MiXCR on the multiplex PCR reads. This sample has hundreds of thousands of distinct CDR3 sequences, with roughly 46% found just once.

This TCR was recovered from an adult man with Graves' disease, either hyperthyroidism or ophthalmopathy (not recorded which). The chain recombines TRBV10-2 with TRBJ1-4; unclear D gene. Sequencing was done on a sample of peripheral blood or thyroid tissue (not recorded which). In DNA, the CDR3 is TGCGCCAGCAGTGATCATGGCGGGCGTGGGGATGAAAAACTGTTTTTT. It yields the protein CASSDHGGRGDEKLFF.